This TCR beta chain was recovered during a study of cytomegalovirus exposure and HLA in healthy donors. Study results and caveats: Cytomegalovirus association was assigned to 170 or so TCR beta chains. Later examination showed HLA-associated TCR beta chains had greater clonal expansion than equally common others. According to an earlier analysis, most TCR beta V segments yielded productive rearrangements about 90% or about 30% of the time. It emerged from a later analysis that several of the most significant clusters appeared to be linked to common viral pathogens.

Comments on this clone: Its cognate antigen is unknown.

The PCR employed 60 Vbeta primers together with 13 Jbeta primers. This table comes from immunoSEQ multiplex PCR, and its TCRdb copy is limited to in-frame clones, with some not included. The sample contains 100,000 to 150,000 clones, 74% of which appear only once. Germline loops: CDR1 SGHAT, CDR2 FQNNGV. V shed 5 bases and J 0 bases; nucleotides not matched to a gene: 6. The CDR3 runs to 16 residues. Sequenced input: PBMCs. The chain joins TRBV11-2 to TRBJ2-4, with 8 bases identical to TRBD1. This TCR was sampled from a woman aged 45-59 years in good health and CMV-seropositive. CDR3: CASSRQGIGAKNIQYF. In nucleotides, the CDR3 is TGTGCCAGCAGCCGACAGGGGATTGGAGCCAAAAACATTCAGTACTTC.